Presented here are 29 T cell receptor beta chains from one specimen sequenced in a study of blood T cell repertoires in COVID-19. Profiling relied on immunoSEQ multiplex PCR, and the TCRdb table lists in-frame clones only, not all of them. The profile covers 180,000 or so clones, with about 91% appearing a single time and 1.6% taken by the ten largest. The sequenced sample was peripheral blood. Every receptor here comes from a woman aged 45-65 years with acute or convalescent COVID-19.

This clone was detected once. The CDR3 loop reads CAWRRRGFYEKLFF. The DNA for the CDR3 is TGTGCCTGGAGGCGCCGGGGATTTTATGAAAAACTGTTTTTT. The genes are TRBV30 and TRBJ1-4; D is unclear. The CDR3 consists of 14 residues. Per germline, CDR1 GTSNPN and CDR2 SVGIG (reference sequence). Trimming pared 3 bases from V and 6 bases from J, leaving 14 bases between.

The chain combines TRBV4-3 with TRBJ2-6, with TRBD1 as a possible D gene (5 bases). The CDR3 length is 18 residues. Germline values: CDR1 LGHNA, CDR2 YSLEER. With 0 bases removed from V and 0 bases from J, the gap between germline ends came to 12 bases. The CDR3 sequence: CASSQEGQGSSGANVLTF. Here the CDR3 DNA reads TGCGCCAGCAGCCAAGAAGGGCAGGGAAGCTCTGGGGCCAACGTCCTGACTTTC.

The chain uses TRBV2 and TRBJ2-3, with D unresolved. The CDR3 contains 14 residues. CDR1 SNHLY and CDR2 FYNNEI come from the germline V gene. Trimming removed 3 bases from V and 0 bases from J, with 7 bases in between. Written as DNA, the CDR3 is TGTGCCAGCAGTGACAGGTCTAGCACAGATACGCAGTATTTT. This codes for CASSDRSSTDTQYF.

The chain employs TRBV9 and TRBJ2-2; 8 bases match TRBD2. In germline, CDR1 is SGDLS, CDR2 YYNGEE. This CDR3 comprises 16 residues. V lost 0 bases, J lost 6 bases, and 7 bases stayed unmatched. CDR3 loop: CASSVEGSGGSGELFF. The CDR3 nucleotides read TGTGCCAGCAGCGTAGAAGGGAGCGGGGGATCCGGGGAGCTGTTTTTT.

The chain combines TRBV5-1 with TRBJ2-1, with D uncertain. With 0 bases removed from V and 9 bases from J, the gap between germline ends came to 13 bases. The CDR3 contains 14 residues. Per the germline V gene, CDR1 is SGHRS and CDR2 is YFSETQ. CDR3 nucleotide sequence: TGCGCCAGCAGCTTGGCCGGGTTAGATACTGAGCAGTTCTTC. Translation gives CASSLAGLDTEQFF.

V and J are TRBV14 and TRBJ1-2; TRBD1 agrees at 7 bases. CDR1 is SGHDN and CDR2 is FVKESK in the germline V gene. The V and J ends lost 4 bases and 5 bases, in that order; junction bases with no gene match: 4. The CDR3 covers 13 residues. In nucleotides, the CDR3 is TGTGCCAGCAGCCGGGTACAGGGGTATGGCTACACCTTC. Residues: CASSRVQGYGYTF.

V is TRBV14 and J is TRBJ1-2; no reliable D call. Trimming shortened V by 3 bases and J by 2 bases, and 16 bases separated the two germline ends. The length of the CDR3 is 16 residues. Looked up from germline, CDR1 is SGHDN and CDR2 is FVKESK. The CDR3: CASSHEASAENYGYTF. In DNA, the CDR3 is TGTGCCAGCAGCCATGAGGCGTCGGCTGAAAACTATGGCTACACCTTC.

This clone was seen a handful of times. CDR3 in amino acids: CASSPGTGGKRGAQHF. The CDR3 DNA is TGTGCCAGTAGTCCCGGGACAGGGGGCAAGCGGGGGGCCCAGCATTTT. The V call is TRBV19, the J call TRBJ1-5; 12 bases line up with TRBD1. Germline CDR1 reads LNHDA; CDR2 reads SQIVND (reference sequence). The CDR3 sequence is 16 residues long. V gave up 5 bases and J gave up 11 bases; unmatched junction bases: 13.

This clone was recorded a few times. The chain combines TRBV3-1 (or the pseudogene TRBV3-2) with TRBJ1-6, with a weak D call TRBD1 (5 bases). The V end lost 4 bases, the J end lost 8 bases, and 12 bases lay between the germline ends. The CDR3 is 14 amino acids. Per the germline V gene, CDR1 is LGHDT and CDR2 is YNNKEL (reference sequence). For the CDR3, the DNA is TGTGCCAGCAGCCTAGGCGGGGACGATTCACCCCTCCACTTT. Amino acids: CASSLGGDDSPLHF.

This rearrangement joins TRBV30 to TRBJ2-1; 10 bases are a match to TRBD2. This CDR3 is built from 14 residues. Germline values: CDR1 GTSNPN, CDR2 SVGIG (reference sequence). V trimming: 1 base; J trimming: 7 bases; junction bases outside the gene matches: 4. The CDR3 nucleotides are TGTGCCTGGAGTGGACTAGCGGGTGGTAATGAGCAGTTCTTC. This translates into CAWSGLAGGNEQFF.

V usage is TRBV7-2 and J usage is TRBJ2-3, with a weak D call TRBD2 (5 bases). This CDR3 comprises 15 residues. CDR1 and CDR2 (germline): SGHTA, FQGNSA. The V end lost 5 bases, the J end lost 1 base, and 13 bases lay between the germline ends. This chain's CDR3 is CASSRGAVGTDTQYF. The CDR3 DNA follows: TGTGCCAGCAGCCGGGGAGCGGTAGGCACAGATACGCAGTATTTT. Together with reference TRBV7-2 and TRBJ2-3, the CDR3 gives the full variable domain: GAGVSQSPSNKVTEKGKDVELRCDPISGHTALYWYRQSLGQGLEFLIYFQGNSAPDKSGLPSDRFSAERTGGSVSTLTIQRTQQEDSAVYLCASSRGAVGTDTQYFGPGTRLTVL.

This rearrangement joins TRBV18 to TRBJ1-2; D remains ambiguous. With 3 bases removed from V and 0 bases from J, the gap between germline ends came to 11 bases. Germline lookup yields CDR1 KGHSH and CDR2 LQKENI. The CDR3 extends over 15 amino acids. The CDR3 is CASSPGAGTNYGYTF. The CDR3 bases are TGTGCCAGCTCACCGGGCGCAGGCACTAACTATGGCTACACCTTC.

The V gene is TRBV27, the J gene TRBJ2-3; 9 nucleotides agree with TRBD2. Trimming removed 2 bases from V and 4 bases from J; junction bases left unmatched: 7. This CDR3 has 16 amino acids. Germline V gene lookup returns CDR1 MNHEY and CDR2 SMNVEV (reference sequence). DNA for the CDR3: TGTGCCAGCAGTTTAGAGGCGGGGGGGAGCCCAGATACGCAGTATTTT. It translates to CASSLEAGGSPDTQYF.

This clone was seen a few times. The CDR3 bases are TGTGCCAGCAGCTCCCAGGGGTCGGCCGGGGGGAGTGTCTACGAGCAGTACTTC. Its protein is CASSSQGSAGGSVYEQYF. The chain has TRBV7-9 and TRBJ2-7, with a weak D call TRBD2 (7 bases). V was trimmed by 4 bases and J by 3 bases, leaving 25 bases between them. CDR1 and CDR2 (germline): SEHNR, FQNEAQ (reference sequence). The CDR3 loop spans 18 amino acids.

This clone came up once. This rearrangement joins TRBV6-2 or TRBV6-3 to TRBJ2-7; possibly TRBD2 for D (5 bases). The CDR3 spans 15 residues. V lost 3 bases, J lost 3 bases, and 15 bases lay in between. Germline V gene sequence: CDR1 MNHEY, CDR2 SVGEGT. The CDR3 DNA is TGTGCCAGCAGTTATTCTGCGGGTCTTAACTACGAGCAGTACTTC. As protein: CASSYSAGLNYEQYF.

This clone occurred a few times. The chain uses TRBV6-1 and TRBJ2-7, with TRBD2 matching over 13 bases. The germline V gene encodes CDR1 MNHNS and CDR2 SASEGT. The CDR3 has 17 amino acids. V lost 4 bases and J lost 4; bases outside the gene matches: 10. CDR3 region: CASSARTSGSRSYEQYF. The CDR3 nucleotides read TGTGCCAGCAGTGCTCGGACTAGCGGGAGTAGAAGTTACGAGCAGTACTTC.

This chain joins TRBV12-3 or TRBV12-4 and TRBJ2-3, with 7 bases matching TRBD2. V lost 5 bases and J lost 13; bases outside the gene matches: 9. This CDR3 spans 12 amino acids. Here the CDR3 reads CASSPLADLKYF. The CDR3 nucleotides are TGTGCCAGCAGTCCTCTAGCGGACTTGAAGTATTTT.

The rearrangement joins TRBV6-5 to TRBJ1-4; 8 nucleotides line up with TRBD1. Germline V gene sequence: CDR1 MNHEY, CDR2 SVGAGI. This CDR3 spans 14 amino acids. J lost 11 bases, V lost 4 bases, and 9 bases had no gene match. The CDR3 region has the DNA TGTGCCAGCAGTTCCCCCGGACAGGGAAGGAAACTGTTTTTT. Translation gives CASSSPGQGRKLFF.

The CDR3 is CASSPTGPNTGELFF. DNA for the CDR3: TGTGCCAGCTCGCCGACAGGGCCGAACACCGGGGAGCTGTTTTTT. The V call is TRBV18, the J call TRBJ2-2; 7 bases align to TRBD1. Germline V gene lookup returns CDR1 KGHSH and CDR2 LQKENI. CDR3 length: 15 residues. V was clipped by 6 bases and J by 0 bases; unmatched bases: 4. The full variable domain, rest sourced from reference TRBV18 and TRBJ2-2, is NAGVMQNPRHLVRRRGQEARLRCSPMKGHSHVYWYRQLPEEGLKFMVYLQKENIIDESGMPKERFSAEFPKEGPSILRIQQVVRGDSAAYFCASSPTGPNTGELFFGEGSRLTVL.

The genes are TRBV4-1 and TRBJ1-3; possible D gene TRBD1, 6 bases. The CDR3 runs 16 residues. Germline V gene data show CDR1 as MGHRA and CDR2 as YSYEKL. Trimming took off 4 bases at V and 4 bases at J, with 17 bases between the two ends. CDR3 sequence (DNA): TGCGCCAGCAGCCCTACTATTGGGGGACAAGGAAACACCATATATTTT. The encoded protein is CASSPTIGGQGNTIYF.

Concerning this clone itself: In the same sample, other DNA sequences code for this CDR3. The rearrangement joins TRBV12-3 or TRBV12-4 to TRBJ1-1; 8 bases fit TRBD1. The CDR3 totals 13 residues. V shed 6 bases, J shed 5 bases, and the junction held 5 bases outside the gene matches. CDR3 bases: TGTGCCAGCAGCACTACAGGGGGTACTGAAGCTTTCTTT. This encodes CASSTTGGTEAFF.

This chain uses TRBV5-6 with TRBJ2-7; maybe TRBD1 (6 bases). Between the trimmed V and J ends, which lost 4 bases and 7 bases, there was a span of 15 bases. Germline V gene sequence: CDR1 SGHDT, CDR2 YYEEEE. The CDR3 spans 13 residues. CDR3 DNA sequence: TGTGCCAGCAGCGCGTGGACAGTCGAAGAGCAGTACTTC. Its translation is CASSAWTVEEQYF.

J is TRBJ2-7 and V is TRBV7-3; 10 nucleotides line up with TRBD1. J gave up 5 bases and V 3 bases, and 7 bases lay outside the gene matches. Germline CDR1 and CDR2: SGHTA and FQGTGA. The CDR3 is made up of 15 amino acids. CDR3 sequence reads: CASSFTGTGEHEQYF. The DNA of the CDR3 is TGTGCCAGCAGCTTCACCGGGACAGGGGAGCACGAGCAGTACTTC.

V and J are TRBV10-3 and TRBJ1-4, with D perhaps matching TRBD1 (5 bases). The CDR3 totals 16 residues. Trimming took off 1 base at V and 2 bases at J, with 11 bases between the two ends. Germline CDR1 is ENHRY and CDR2 is SYGVKD. The chain's CDR3 is CAISELAGPTNEKLFF. In DNA form, the CDR3 reads TGTGCCATCAGTGAGTTAGCAGGGCCCACTAATGAAAAACTGTTTTTT.

The V call is TRBV9, the J call TRBJ2-5, with a weak D call TRBD1 (6 bases). This CDR3 is built from 13 residues. V gave up 3 bases and J gave up 2 bases, with 8 bases separating them. Per the germline V gene, CDR1 is SGDLS and CDR2 is YYNGEE. CDR3 in amino acids: CASSGGGQETQYF. The CDR3 bases are TGTGCCAGCAGCGGAGGGGGTCAAGAGACCCAGTACTTC.

The rearrangement links TRBV6-2 or TRBV6-3 to TRBJ2-1; possibly TRBD2 for D (5 bases). Trimming shortened V by 3 bases and J by 7 bases, and 16 bases separated the two germline ends. Germline CDR1 is MNHEY and CDR2 is SVGEGT. CDR3 length: 15 amino acids. Here the CDR3 reads CASSYWAGMGNEQFF. The CDR3 DNA follows: TGTGCCAGCAGTTATTGGGCGGGTATGGGGAATGAGCAGTTCTTC.

The chain employs TRBV14 and TRBJ1-1, with 10 bases identical to TRBD1. V was pared by 7 bases and J by 2 bases, with 4 bases of the junction left unmatched. This CDR3 is built from 14 residues. Germline V gene lookup returns CDR1 SGHDN and CDR2 FVKESK. The CDR3 DNA follows: TGTGCCAGCAACAGACAGGGGGCAAACACTGAAGCTTTCTTT. Amino acid sequence: CASNRQGANTEAFF.

The CDR3: CASSYAVSANEQFF. CDR3 bases: TGTGCCAGCAGTTACGCCGTGTCCGCGAATGAGCAGTTCTTC. The V call is TRBV6-5, the J call TRBJ2-1; D is uncertain. This CDR3 is 14 amino acids long. Trimming took 2 bases from V and 7 from J, leaving 12 bases between them. CDR1 MNHEY and CDR2 SVGAGI come from the germline V gene.

This chain uses TRBV7-8 with TRBJ2-5; TRBD2 might be the D (5 bases). The germline V gene encodes CDR1 SGHVS and CDR2 FQNEAQ. V lost 1 base, J lost 6 bases, and 9 bases lay in between. This CDR3 has 13 amino acids. CDR3 DNA sequence: TGTGCCAGCAGCTTAGAGCGGCTACAGACCCAGTACTTC. Protein: CASSLERLQTQYF. The entire variable domain, with the rest obtained from reference TRBV7-8 and TRBJ2-5, is as follows: GAGVSQSPRYKVAKRGQDVALRCDPISGHVSLFWYQQALGQGPEFLTYFQNEAQLDKSGLPSDRFFAERPEGSVSTLKIQRTQQEDSAVYLCASSLERLQTQYFGPGTRLLVL.